The 9 T cell receptor beta chains presented below share a single source sample, sequenced in a study of cytomegalovirus exposure and HLA in healthy donors. Both 60 Vbeta primers and 13 Jbeta primers went into the PCR. Profiled with immunoSEQ multiplex PCR; TCRdb holds only in-frame clones, not every one. This sample carries roughly 150,000 clones, just under 80% of them seen once, and the ten largest clones take approximately 1.2%. Sequenced: PBMCs. Receptors were obtained from a man aged 30 to 45 in good health and CMV-seronegative.

This chain links TRBV6-6 with TRBJ2-7; a possible D gene is TRBD2 (6 bases). Germline V lookup: CDR1 MNHNY, CDR2 SVGAGI (reference sequence). Deletions cut 6 bases from V and 2 bases from J, with 17 bases between. The CDR3 contains 15 residues. The CDR3 DNA follows: TGTGCCAGCAGAAACGACGGAGGGTTCCCCTACGAGCAGTACTTC. Translation gives CASRNDGGFPYEQYF.

The V gene is TRBV6-5, the J gene TRBJ1-2; 8 nucleotides line up with TRBD1. V trimming: 5 bases; J trimming: 5 bases; junction bases outside the gene matches: 7. The CDR3 has 14 residues. Germline CDR1 reads MNHEY; CDR2 reads SVGAGI. CDR3 nucleotides: TGTGCCAGCAGTGGCAGGGGGCTCTGGTATGGCTACACCTTC. Protein product: CASSGRGLWYGYTF.

The chain couples TRBV7-9 to TRBJ2-2; 12 bases line up with TRBD2. The CDR3 consists of 16 residues. CDR1 and CDR2 (germline): SEHNR, FQNEAQ (reference sequence). V lost 1 base and J lost 7; bases outside the gene matches: 4. The CDR3 DNA follows: TGTGCCAGCAGCTTAGGACTAGCGGGAGAGGTCGGGGAGCTGTTTTTT. Amino acids: CASSLGLAGEVGELFF.

There are a few counts of this clone. At one boundary the junction diverges from the germline segment, which might be a read error. The chain's CDR3 is CASSLILSSEQYF. As DNA, the CDR3 is TGTGCCAGCAGCCTAATCCTATCCTCCGAGCAGTACTTC. The chain has TRBV7-9 and TRBJ2-7, with D uncertain. Germline V gene sequence: CDR1 SEHNR, CDR2 FQNEAQ (reference sequence). This CDR3 region has 13 residues.

This clone was recorded only once. The chain joins TRBV5-1 to TRBJ2-5, with a tentative D call TRBD1 (6 bases). The ends were cut back, 4 bases at V and 5 bases at J, with 15 bases in the middle. The V gene's germline CDR1 is SGHRS and CDR2 YFSETQ. The CDR3 totals 14 residues. CDR3 sequence: CASSPAGVRETQYF. The CDR3 DNA follows: TGCGCCAGCAGCCCGGCAGGGGTTAGGGAGACCCAGTACTTC.

The chain uses TRBV11-2 and TRBJ1-3; D gene ambiguous. V gave up 1 base and J gave up 5 bases, with 15 bases separating them. Germline-derived CDR1 and CDR2 are SGHAT and FQNNGV. The CDR3 is 16 amino acids. The CDR3 here is CASSLAPGPGRNTIYF. The CDR3 DNA sequence: TGTGCCAGCAGCTTAGCCCCCGGCCCAGGTAGAAACACCATATATTTT.

For this clone: At one end, the junction sequence differs from germline, possibly due to a read error. The gene calls are TRBV7-7 and TRBJ2-5, with TRBD2 matching 10 bases. Germline values: CDR1 SSHAT, CDR2 FNYEAQ (reference sequence). The length of the CDR3 is 15 residues. This CDR3 reads CASSPLAGVGETQYF. The CDR3 DNA sequence: TGTGCTAGCAGCCCTCTAGCGGGAGTGGGCGAGACCCAGTACTTC.

Written as DNA, the CDR3 is TGTGCCAGCAGTTCCACCCAGGGTATGGCCTCCTACGAGCAGTACTTC. Amino acid sequence: CASSSTQGMASYEQYF. The chain joins TRBV28 to TRBJ2-7, with TRBD1 as a possible D gene (5 bases). Germline CDR1 is MDHEN and CDR2 is SYDVKM. The CDR3 length is 16 residues. V was cut by 4 bases and J by 0 bases, with 16 bases left in between.

Only one count was recorded for this clone. The chain joins TRBV7-2 to TRBJ1-2; D unresolved. From germline, CDR1 is SGHTA and CDR2 FQGNSA. The V end was cut by 2 bases, the J end by 4 bases, with 8 bases between. The CDR3 has 13 residues. The CDR3 DNA reads as TGTGCCAGCAGCTTACCGGGGTCCTATGGCTACACCTTC. Protein product: CASSLPGSYGYTF.